This TCR beta chain was obtained from a study of neurological immune-mediated disorders. From the 5' RACE reads, TCRdb called clonotypes with MiXCR, one entry per CDR3 protein. The table lists tens of thousands of distinct CDR3 sequences, about 13% of them singletons, with 4.5% to 5.5% in the top ten. This clonotype appeared many times. The CDR3 loop spans 15 amino acids. The germline CDR1 and CDR2 sequences are SGHRS and YFSETQ. V lost 4 bases and J lost 4, with 17 bases in between. The sample's time point: longitudinal time-point 1 (baseline). The rearrangement links TRBV5-1 to TRBJ1-1; perhaps TRBD1 as D (5 bases). This receptor was taken from a female donor with HTLV-1-associated myelopathy (HAM/TSP). Sequenced: PBMCs. CDR3 residues: CASSLRGIEGTEAFF. The CDR3 DNA sequence: TGCGCCAGCAGCCTGAGGGGTATTGAGGGCACTGAAGCTTTCTTT. The full variable domain, completed using reference TRBV5-1 and TRBJ1-1, is KAGVTQTPRYLIKTRGQQVTLSCSPISGHRSVSWYQQTPGQGLQFLFEYFSETQRNKGNFPGRFSGRQFSNSRSEMNVSTLELGDSALYLCASSLRGIEGTEAFFGQGTRLTVV.